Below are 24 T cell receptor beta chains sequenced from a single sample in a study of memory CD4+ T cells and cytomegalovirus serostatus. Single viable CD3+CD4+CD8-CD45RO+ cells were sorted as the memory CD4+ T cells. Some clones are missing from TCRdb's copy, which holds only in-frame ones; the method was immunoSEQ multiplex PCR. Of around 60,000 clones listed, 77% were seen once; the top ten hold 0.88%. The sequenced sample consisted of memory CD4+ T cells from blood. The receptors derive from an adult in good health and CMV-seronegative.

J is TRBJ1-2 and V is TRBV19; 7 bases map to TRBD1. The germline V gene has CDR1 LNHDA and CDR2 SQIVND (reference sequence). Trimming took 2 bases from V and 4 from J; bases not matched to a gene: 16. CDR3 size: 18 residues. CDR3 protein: CASSISSGQAKMGYGYTF. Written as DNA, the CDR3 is TGTGCCAGTAGTATAAGCTCCGGACAGGCCAAGATGGGCTATGGCTACACCTTC.

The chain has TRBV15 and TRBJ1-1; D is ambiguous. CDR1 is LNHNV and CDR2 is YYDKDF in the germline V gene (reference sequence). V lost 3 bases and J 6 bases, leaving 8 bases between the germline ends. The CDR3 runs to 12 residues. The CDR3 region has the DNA TGTGCCACCAGCAGGGCGTACGCTGAAGCTTTCTTT. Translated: CATSRAYAEAFF.

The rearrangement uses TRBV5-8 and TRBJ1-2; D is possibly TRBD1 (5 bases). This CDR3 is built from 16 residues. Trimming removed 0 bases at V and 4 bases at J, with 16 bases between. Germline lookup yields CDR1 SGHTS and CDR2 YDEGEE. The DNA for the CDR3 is TGTGCCAGCAGCTTGGACGGGAGAGGGGTGTCCTATGGCTACACCTTC. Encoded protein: CASSLDGRGVSYGYTF. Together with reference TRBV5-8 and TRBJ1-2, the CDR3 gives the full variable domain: EAGVTQSPTHLIKTRGQQATLRCSPISGHTSVYWYQQALGLGLQFLLWYDEGEERNRGNFPPRFSGRQFPNYSSELNVNALELEDSALYLCASSLDGRGVSYGYTFGSGTRLTVV.

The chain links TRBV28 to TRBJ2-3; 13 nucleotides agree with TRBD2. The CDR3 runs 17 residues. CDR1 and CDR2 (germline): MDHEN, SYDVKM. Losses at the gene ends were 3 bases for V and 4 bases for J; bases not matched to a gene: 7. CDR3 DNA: TGTGCCAGCAGTTTTCGCCACGGACTAGCGGGAGCAGATACGCAGTATTTT. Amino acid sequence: CASSFRHGLAGADTQYF. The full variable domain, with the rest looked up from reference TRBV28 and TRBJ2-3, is DVKVTQSSRYLVKRTGEKVFLECVQDMDHENMFWYRQDPGLGLRLIYFSYDVKMKEKGDIPEGYSVSREKKERFSLILESASTNQTSMYLCASSFRHGLAGADTQYFGPGTRLTVL.

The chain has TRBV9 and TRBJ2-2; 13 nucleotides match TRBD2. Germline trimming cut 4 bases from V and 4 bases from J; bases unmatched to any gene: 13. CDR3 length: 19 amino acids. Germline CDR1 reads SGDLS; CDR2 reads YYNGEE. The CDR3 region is CASSLGTSGARRGTGELFF. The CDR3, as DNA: TGTGCCAGCAGCCTAGGGACTAGCGGGGCGAGACGGGGCACCGGGGAGCTGTTTTTT.

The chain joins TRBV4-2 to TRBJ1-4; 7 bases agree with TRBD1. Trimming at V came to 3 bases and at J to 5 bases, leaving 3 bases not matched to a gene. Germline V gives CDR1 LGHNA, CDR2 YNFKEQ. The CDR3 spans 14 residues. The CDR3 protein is CASSQGQTNEKLFF. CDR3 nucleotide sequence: TGTGCCAGCAGCCAGGGACAGACGAATGAAAAACTGTTTTTT.

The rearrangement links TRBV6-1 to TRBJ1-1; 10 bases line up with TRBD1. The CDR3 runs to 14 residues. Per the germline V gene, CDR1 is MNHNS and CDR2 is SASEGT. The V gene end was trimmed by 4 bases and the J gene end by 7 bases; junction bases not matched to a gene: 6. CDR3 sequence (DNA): TGTGCCAGCAGTGTGACAGGGGGCTCCGTTGAAGCTTTCTTT. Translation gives CASSVTGGSVEAFF.

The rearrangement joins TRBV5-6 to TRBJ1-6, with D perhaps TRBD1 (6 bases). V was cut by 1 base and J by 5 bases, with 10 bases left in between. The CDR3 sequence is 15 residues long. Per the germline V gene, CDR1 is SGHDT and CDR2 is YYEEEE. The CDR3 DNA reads TGTGCCAGCAGCTTGAGGACAGCCAATAATTCACCCCTCCACTTT. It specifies CASSLRTANNSPLHF. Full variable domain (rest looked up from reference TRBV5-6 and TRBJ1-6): DAGVTQSPTHLIKTRGQQVTLRCSPKSGHDTVSWYQQALGQGPQFIFQYYEEEERQRGNFPDRFSGHQFPNYSSELNVNALLLGDSALYLCASSLRTANNSPLHFGNGTRLTVT.

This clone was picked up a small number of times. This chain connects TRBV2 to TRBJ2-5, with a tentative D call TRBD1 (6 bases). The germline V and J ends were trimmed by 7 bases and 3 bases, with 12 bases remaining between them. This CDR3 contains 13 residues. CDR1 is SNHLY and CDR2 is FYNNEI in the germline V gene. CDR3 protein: CASILDREETQYF. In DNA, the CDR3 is TGTGCCAGCATTCTGGACAGAGAAGAGACCCAGTACTTC.

CDR3 nucleotides: TGTGCCAGCAGCGCCGATCTGGAGCAGTACTTC. Translating gives CASSADLEQYF. The chain has TRBV7-2 and TRBJ2-7; D call uncertain. Germline CDR1 and CDR2: SGHTA and FQGNSA. The germline V and J ends were trimmed by 5 bases and 7 bases, with 9 bases remaining between them. The CDR3 loop spans 11 amino acids.

In nucleotides, the CDR3 is TGTGCCAGCAGGACGGGCTACGAGCAGTACTTC. This gives the protein CASRTGYEQYF. This chain uses TRBV6-5 with TRBJ2-7; no reliable D call. Trimming took 6 bases from V and 3 from J, leaving 6 bases between them. The CDR3 is made up of 11 amino acids. Germline V gives CDR1 MNHEY, CDR2 SVGAGI.

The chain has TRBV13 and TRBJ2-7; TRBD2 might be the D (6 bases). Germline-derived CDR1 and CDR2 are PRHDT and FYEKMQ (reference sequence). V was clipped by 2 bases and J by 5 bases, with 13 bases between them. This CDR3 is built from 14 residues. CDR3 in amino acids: CASSLTRERDEQYF. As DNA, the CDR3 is TGTGCCAGCAGCTTAACCAGGGAGCGGGACGAGCAGTACTTC.

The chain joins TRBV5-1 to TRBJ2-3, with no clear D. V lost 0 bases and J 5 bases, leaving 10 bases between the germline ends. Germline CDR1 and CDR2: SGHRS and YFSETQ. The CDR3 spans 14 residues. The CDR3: CASSLGGGLDTQYF. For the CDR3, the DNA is TGCGCCAGCAGCTTGGGTGGTGGGCTAGATACGCAGTATTTT. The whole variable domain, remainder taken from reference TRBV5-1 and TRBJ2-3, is KAGVTQTPRYLIKTRGQQVTLSCSPISGHRSVSWYQQTPGQGLQFLFEYFSETQRNKGNFPGRFSGRQFSNSRSEMNVSTLELGDSALYLCASSLGGGLDTQYFGPGTRLTVL.

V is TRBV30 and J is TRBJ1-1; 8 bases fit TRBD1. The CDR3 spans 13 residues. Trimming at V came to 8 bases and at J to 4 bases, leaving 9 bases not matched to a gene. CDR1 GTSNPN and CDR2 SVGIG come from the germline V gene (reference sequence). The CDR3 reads CAANRGVSTEAFF. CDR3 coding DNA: TGTGCCGCCAACAGGGGGGTTAGCACTGAAGCTTTCTTT. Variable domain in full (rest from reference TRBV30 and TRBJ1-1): SQTIHQWPATLVQPVGSPLSLECTVEGTSNPNLYWYRQAAGRGLQLLFYSVGIGQISSEVPQNLSASRPQDRQFILSSKKLLLSDSGFYLCAANRGVSTEAFFGQGTRLTVV.

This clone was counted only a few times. This CDR3 is CASSLERGGHNEQFF. The CDR3 DNA follows: TGTGCCAGCAGCTTGGAGCGGGGGGGTCACAATGAGCAGTTCTTC. V usage is TRBV11-2 and J usage is TRBJ2-1, with TRBD2 identical over 10 bases. Germline CDR1 and CDR2: SGHAT and FQNNGV. The trim removed 3 bases at V and 5 bases at J, leaving 4 bases unmatched. The CDR3 is 15 amino acids.

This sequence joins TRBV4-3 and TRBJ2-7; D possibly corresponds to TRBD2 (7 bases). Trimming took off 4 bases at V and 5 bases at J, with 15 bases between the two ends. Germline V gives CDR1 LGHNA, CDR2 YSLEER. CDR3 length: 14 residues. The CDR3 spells CASSPGGGIDEQYF. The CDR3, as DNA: TGCGCCAGCAGCCCTGGGGGGGGCATCGACGAGCAGTACTTC.

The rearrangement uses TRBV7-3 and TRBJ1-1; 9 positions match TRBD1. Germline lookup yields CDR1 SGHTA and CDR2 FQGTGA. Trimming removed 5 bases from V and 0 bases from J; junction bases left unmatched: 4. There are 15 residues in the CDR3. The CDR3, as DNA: TGTGCCAGCAGCCCCGGACAGGGGTTGAACACTGAAGCTTTCTTT. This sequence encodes CASSPGQGLNTEAFF.

The CDR3: CASSGTRGSYEQYF. CDR3 DNA: TGTGCCAGCAGCGGGACTAGGGGATCCTACGAGCAGTACTTC. This chain uses TRBV7-9 with TRBJ2-7, with 8 bases matching TRBD2. CDR3 size: 14 residues. V dropped 5 bases and J dropped 1; count of bases not matched to a gene: 4. Germline CDR1 and CDR2: SEHNR and FQNEAQ (reference sequence).

The CDR3 protein is CASSTGLAGLGTVDEQFF. DNA of the CDR3: TGTGCCAGCAGCACGGGACTAGCGGGATTGGGCACAGTGGATGAGCAGTTCTTC. The chain has TRBV9 and TRBJ2-1; TRBD2 matches 13 bases. Trimming cost V 4 bases and J 8 bases; bases outside gene matches: 15. The CDR3 covers 18 residues. Germline CDR1 reads SGDLS; CDR2 reads YYNGEE.

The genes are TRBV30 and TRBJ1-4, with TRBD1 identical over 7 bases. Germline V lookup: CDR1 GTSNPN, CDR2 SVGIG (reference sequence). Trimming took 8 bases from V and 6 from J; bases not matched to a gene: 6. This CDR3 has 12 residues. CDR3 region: CAGRGGDEKLFF. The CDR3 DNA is TGTGCCGGCAGGGGGGGGGATGAAAAACTGTTTTTT.

CDR3 amino acids: CASRRQGVGYTF. In DNA, the CDR3 is TGTGCCAGCAGGCGACAGGGAGTGGGCTACACCTTC. The rearrangement uses TRBV6-1 and TRBJ1-2; 7 nucleotides match TRBD1. The CDR3 extends over 12 amino acids. With 6 bases clipped from V and 8 bases from J, the junction kept 6 bases outside the gene matches. CDR1 is MNHNS, CDR2 SASEGT, per germline.

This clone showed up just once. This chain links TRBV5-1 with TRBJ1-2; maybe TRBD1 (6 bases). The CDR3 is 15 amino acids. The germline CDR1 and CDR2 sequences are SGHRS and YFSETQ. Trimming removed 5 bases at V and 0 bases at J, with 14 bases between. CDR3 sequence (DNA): TGCGCCAGCAGGGAGGGGGGCTCCGCTAACTATGGCTACACCTTC. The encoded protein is CASREGGSANYGYTF.

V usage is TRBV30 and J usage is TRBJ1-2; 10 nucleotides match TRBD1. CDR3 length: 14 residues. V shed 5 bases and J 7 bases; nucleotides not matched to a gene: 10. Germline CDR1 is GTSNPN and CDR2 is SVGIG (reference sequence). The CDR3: CAWEATGGAVGYTF. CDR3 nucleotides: TGTGCCTGGGAGGCGACAGGGGGCGCTGTTGGCTACACCTTC. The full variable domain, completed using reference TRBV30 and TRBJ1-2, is SQTIHQWPATLVQPVGSPLSLECTVEGTSNPNLYWYRQAAGRGLQLLFYSVGIGQISSEVPQNLSASRPQDRQFILSSKKLLLSDSGFYLCAWEATGGAVGYTFGSGTRLTVV.

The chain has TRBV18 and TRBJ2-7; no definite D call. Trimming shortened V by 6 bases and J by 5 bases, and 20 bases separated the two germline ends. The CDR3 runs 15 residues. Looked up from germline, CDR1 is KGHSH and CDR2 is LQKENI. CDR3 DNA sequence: TGTGCCAGCTCGCCATACGACCCATTTCGCAACGAGCAGTACTTC. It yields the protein CASSPYDPFRNEQYF.